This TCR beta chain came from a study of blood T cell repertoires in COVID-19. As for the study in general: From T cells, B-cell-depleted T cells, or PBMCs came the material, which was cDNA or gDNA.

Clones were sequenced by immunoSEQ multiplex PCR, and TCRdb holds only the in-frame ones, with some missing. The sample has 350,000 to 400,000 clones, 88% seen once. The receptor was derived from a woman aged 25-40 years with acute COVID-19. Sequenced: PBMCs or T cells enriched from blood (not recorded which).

The CDR3, as DNA: TGTGCCAGCAGCCTGACCCCCAGGGCACCTACCTACGAGCAGTACTTC. Amino acid sequence: CASSLTPRAPTYEQYF. V is TRBV7-9 and J is TRBJ2-7; D possibly corresponds to TRBD1 (5 bases). V was clipped by 5 bases and J by 2 bases, with 19 bases between them. Germline V gives CDR1 SEHNR, CDR2 FQNEAQ (reference sequence). The CDR3 is 16 amino acids.